This entry describes one TCR beta chain. Its antigen is unidentified. The germline V gene has CDR1 LGHNA and CDR2 YNFKEQ. CDR3 length: 18 residues. With V trimmed by 1 base and J by 2 bases, 8 bases remained unmatched. The PCR made use of 60 Vbeta and 13 Jbeta primers. Using immunoSEQ multiplex PCR, the repertoire was profiled, and TCRdb retains in-frame clones only, with some absent. The table shows approximately 90,000 clones, with around 73% occurring only once. This record comes from a study of cytomegalovirus exposure and HLA in healthy donors. Study information: There were more than 350 genotyped donors. Of these, 81% fell in the genetic ancestry cluster associated with self-reported Caucasian donors. Study-wide findings and caveats: A few CMV-associated chains proved CMV antigen-specific in vitro.

The clonotype originates from a man between 35 and 55 years old in good health and CMV-seronegative. Sequencing was carried out using PBMCs. This chain connects TRBV4-2 to TRBJ2-3; 11 bases are a match to TRBD2. CDR3 nucleotides: TGTGCCAGCAGCCAAGTGAGGCTAGCGGGGGGCCCCACAGATACGCAGTATTTT. Translation gives CASSQVRLAGGPTDTQYF.